The subject of this entry is one T cell receptor beta chain. Its antigen is not yet known. No much larger clone is present one base from it, and per-base qualities are unavailable. For CDR1 and CDR2, the germline V gene lists SQVTM and ANQGSEA. Unmatched junction bases come to 5, with V trimmed by 6 bases and J by 6 bases. Reading from cysteine to phenylalanine, the CDR3 counts 12 amino acids. The DNA shown is the 36-base CDR3, in frame from base 1. These data are taken from a study of blood T cell repertoires in COVID-19 (dated by TCRdb to the early 2020s). Describing the broader study: Samples covering the acute and convalescent phases of COVID-19 were provided by collaborators in the United States, Italy and Spain. The prospective study material was composed of cDNA or gDNA derived from T cells, B-cell-depleted T cells, or PBMCs. Deeply sampled blood TCRbeta repertoires from subjects exposed to, actively infected with, or recovered from COVID-19 were included in the dataset. The repertoires were released in a freely available public database intended as a resource for research on the immune response to SARS-CoV-2. The samples were drawn from two sources: the first 160 participants of the ongoing ImmuneRACE study, and 950 to 1,500 subjects contributed by 6 global collaborators. The sample metadata nearly always contained a de-identified subject ID, COVID-19 status, age in years and sex. Where HLA class I and class II types were available, the types were taken from metadata supplied by the sample provider, not from assay-based typing. Summary of the overall study and its limitations: The amount of clinical and demographic metadata varied by source and participant and was provided uncurated.

Participants in the prospective study were enrolled through a virtual design, were aged about 18 to 100 years, and lived in 24 United States geographic areas. In the prospective study, cohorts were assigned on the basis of participant-reported clinical history obtained from a screening survey and a study questionnaire. A participant counted as exposed if, within 2 weeks of entering the study, that participant had been in contact with someone who had a PCR-confirmed or clinician-diagnosed COVID-19 case. In the prospective study, mobile phlebotomists collected whole blood, serum and a nasopharyngeal or oropharyngeal swab from each participant. Additional blood draws and questionnaires over an approximately two-month period could optionally be provided by prospective study participants. Blood samples from the prospective study were shipped frozen or at room temperature prior to DNA extraction. TCRbeta CDR3 regions were amplified from genomic DNA by means of the immunoSEQ Assay, a bias-controlled multiplex PCR. The authors' analysis ran thus. Within the assay, amplification of reference gene primers was used to estimate how many nucleated cells each sample contained. Sequence reads were collapsed and filtered to measure the absolute abundance of every unique TCRbeta CDR3 rearrangement. For each sample, productive Simpson clonality was calculated as the square root of Simpson's diversity index over productive rearrangements. In its TCRdb copy, this immuneACCESS table keeps in-frame sequences only and misses some clones. Where compared with another copy, unresolved V genes explain less than half of these, and the others have no known cause. That table furnishes V, J and clone size, whereas the DNA furnished D and trimming. In all, the sample holds about 280,000 clones, and 85% to 95% of those were seen once. Together, the top ten hold 2.8% of the sample.

The sequenced sample consisted of PBMCs or T cells enriched from blood (not recorded which). Rearrangement joined TRBV29-1 to TRBJ1-2, with 9 middle bases fitting TRBD1. The receptor's source is a middle-aged man who had been exposed to COVID-19. The CDR3 region reads CSVDRGLDGYTF. The DNA is TGCAGCGTGGACAGGGGCCTAGATGGCTACACCTTC.